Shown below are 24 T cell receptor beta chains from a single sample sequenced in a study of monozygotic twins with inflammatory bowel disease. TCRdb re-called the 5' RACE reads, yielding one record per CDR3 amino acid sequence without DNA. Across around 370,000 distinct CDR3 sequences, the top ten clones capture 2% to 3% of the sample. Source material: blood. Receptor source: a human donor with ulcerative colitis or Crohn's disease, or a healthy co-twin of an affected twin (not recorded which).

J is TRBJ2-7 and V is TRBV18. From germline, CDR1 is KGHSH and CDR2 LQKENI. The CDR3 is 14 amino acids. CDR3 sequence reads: CASSPPVGDYEQYF.

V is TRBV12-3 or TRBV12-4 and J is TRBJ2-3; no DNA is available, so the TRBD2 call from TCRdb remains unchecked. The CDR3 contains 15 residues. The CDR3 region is CASSERGRGADTQYF.

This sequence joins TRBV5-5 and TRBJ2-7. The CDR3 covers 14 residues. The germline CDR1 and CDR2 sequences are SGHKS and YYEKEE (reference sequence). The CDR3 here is CASSLEAASYEQYF.

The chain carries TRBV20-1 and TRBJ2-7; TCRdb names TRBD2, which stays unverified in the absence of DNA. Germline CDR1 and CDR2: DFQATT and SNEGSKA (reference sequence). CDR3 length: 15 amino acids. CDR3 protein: CSASGLAGGLYEQYF.

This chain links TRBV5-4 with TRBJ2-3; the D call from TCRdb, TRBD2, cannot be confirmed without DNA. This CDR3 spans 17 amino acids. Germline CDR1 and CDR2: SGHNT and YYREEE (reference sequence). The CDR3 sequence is CASSGGLAGGSTDTQYF.

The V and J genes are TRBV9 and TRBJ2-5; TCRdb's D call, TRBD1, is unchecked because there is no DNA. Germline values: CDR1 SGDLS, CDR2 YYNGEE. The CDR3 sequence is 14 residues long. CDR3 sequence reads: CASSVAAGVETQYF. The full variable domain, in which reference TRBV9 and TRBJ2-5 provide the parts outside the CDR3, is DSGVTQTPKHLITATGQRVTLRCSPRSGDLSVYWYQQSLDQGLQFLIQYYNGEERAKGNILERFSAQQFPDLHSELNLSSLELGDSALYFCASSVAAGVETQYFGPGTRLLVL.

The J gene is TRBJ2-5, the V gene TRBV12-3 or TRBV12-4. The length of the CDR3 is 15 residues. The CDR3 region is CASSLLGRIQETQYF.

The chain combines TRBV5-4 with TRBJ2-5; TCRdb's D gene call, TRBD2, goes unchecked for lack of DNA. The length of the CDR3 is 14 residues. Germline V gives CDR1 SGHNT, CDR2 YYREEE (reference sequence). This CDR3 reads CASSVSAGQETQYF. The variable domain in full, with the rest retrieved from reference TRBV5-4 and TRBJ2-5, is ETGVTQSPTHLIKTRGQQVTLRCSSQSGHNTVSWYQQALGQGPQFIFQYYREEENGRGNFPPRFSGLQFPNYSSELNVNALELDDSALYLCASSVSAGQETQYFGPGTRLLVL.

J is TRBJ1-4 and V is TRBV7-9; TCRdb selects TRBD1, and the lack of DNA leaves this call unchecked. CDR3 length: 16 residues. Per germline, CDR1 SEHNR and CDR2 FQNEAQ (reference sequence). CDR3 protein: CASSTRQGKANEKLFF.

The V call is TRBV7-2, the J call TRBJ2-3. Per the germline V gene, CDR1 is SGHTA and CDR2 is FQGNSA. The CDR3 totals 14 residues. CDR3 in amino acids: CASSLEVLADTQYF. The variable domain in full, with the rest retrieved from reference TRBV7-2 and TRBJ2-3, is GAGVSQSPSNKVTEKGKDVELRCDPISGHTALYWYRQSLGQGLEFLIYFQGNSAPDKSGLPSDRFSAERTGGSVSTLTIQRTQQEDSAVYLCASSLEVLADTQYFGPGTRLTVL.

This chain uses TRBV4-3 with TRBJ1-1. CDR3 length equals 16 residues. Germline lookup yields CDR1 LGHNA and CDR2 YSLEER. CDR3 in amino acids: CASSQDPQGSGTEAFF.

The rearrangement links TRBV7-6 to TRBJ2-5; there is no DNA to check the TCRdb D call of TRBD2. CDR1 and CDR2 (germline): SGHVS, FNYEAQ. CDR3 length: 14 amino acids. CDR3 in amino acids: CASSSRTSAETQYF.

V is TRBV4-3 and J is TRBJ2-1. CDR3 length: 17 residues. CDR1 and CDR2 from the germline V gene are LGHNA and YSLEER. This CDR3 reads CASSQVPSILGRNEQFF.

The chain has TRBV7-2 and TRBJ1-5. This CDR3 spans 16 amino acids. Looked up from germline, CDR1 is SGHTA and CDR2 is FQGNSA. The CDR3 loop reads CASSLARTASNQPQHF.

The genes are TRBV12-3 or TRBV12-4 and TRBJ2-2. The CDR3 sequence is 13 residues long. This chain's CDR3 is CASSWTWTGELFF.

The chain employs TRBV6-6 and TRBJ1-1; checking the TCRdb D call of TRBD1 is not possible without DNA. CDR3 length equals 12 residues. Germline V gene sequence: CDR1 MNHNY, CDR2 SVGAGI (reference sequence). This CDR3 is CASSHQGTEAFF.

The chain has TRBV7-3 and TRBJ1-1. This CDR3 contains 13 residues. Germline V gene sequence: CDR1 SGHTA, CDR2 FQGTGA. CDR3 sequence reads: CASSWNRDTEAFF.

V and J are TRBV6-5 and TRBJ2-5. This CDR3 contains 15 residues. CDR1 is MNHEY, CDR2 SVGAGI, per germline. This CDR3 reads CASSYSNAVGETQYF.

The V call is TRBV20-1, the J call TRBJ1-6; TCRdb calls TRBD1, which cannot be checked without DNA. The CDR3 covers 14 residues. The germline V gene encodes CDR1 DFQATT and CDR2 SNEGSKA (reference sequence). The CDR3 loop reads CSALRWRDNSPLHF.

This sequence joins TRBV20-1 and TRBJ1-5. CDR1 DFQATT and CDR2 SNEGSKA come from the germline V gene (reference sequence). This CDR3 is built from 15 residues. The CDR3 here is CSARDPSGSNQPQHF.

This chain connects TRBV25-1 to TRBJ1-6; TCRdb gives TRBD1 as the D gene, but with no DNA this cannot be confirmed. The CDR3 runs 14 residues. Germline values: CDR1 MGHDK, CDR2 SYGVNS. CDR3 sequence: CASSAQGLGSPLHF.

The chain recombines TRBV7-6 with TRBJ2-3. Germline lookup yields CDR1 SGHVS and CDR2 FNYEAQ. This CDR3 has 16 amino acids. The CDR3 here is CASSQTTFPMADTQYF.

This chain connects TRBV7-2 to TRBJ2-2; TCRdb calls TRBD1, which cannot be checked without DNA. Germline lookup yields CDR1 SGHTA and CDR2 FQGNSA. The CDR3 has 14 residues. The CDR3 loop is CASKTAIITGELFF.

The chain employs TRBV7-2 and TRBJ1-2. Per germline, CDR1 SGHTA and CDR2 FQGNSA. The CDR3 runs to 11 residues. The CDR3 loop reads CASSSDGGYTF.